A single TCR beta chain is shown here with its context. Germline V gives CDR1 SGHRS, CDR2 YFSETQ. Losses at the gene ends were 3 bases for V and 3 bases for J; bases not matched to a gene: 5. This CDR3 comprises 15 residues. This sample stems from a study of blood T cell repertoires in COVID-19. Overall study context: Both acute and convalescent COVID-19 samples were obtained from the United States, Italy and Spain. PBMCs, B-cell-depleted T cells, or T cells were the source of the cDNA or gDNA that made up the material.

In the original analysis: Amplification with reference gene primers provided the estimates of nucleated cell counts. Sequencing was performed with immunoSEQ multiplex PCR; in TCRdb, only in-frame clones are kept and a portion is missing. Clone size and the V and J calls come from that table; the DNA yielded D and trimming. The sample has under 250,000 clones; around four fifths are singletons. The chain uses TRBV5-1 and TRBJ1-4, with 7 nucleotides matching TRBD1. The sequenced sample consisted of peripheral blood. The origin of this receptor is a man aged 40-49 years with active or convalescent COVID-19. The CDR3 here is CASSSSGTANEKLFF. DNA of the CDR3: TGCGCCAGCAGCTCATCCGGGACAGCTAATGAAAAACTGTTTTTT. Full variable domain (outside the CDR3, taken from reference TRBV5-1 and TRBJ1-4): KAGVTQTPRYLIKTRGQQVTLSCSPISGHRSVSWYQQTPGQGLQFLFEYFSETQRNKGNFPGRFSGRQFSNSRSEMNVSTLELGDSALYLCASSSSGTANEKLFFGSGTQLSVL.